This TCR beta chain is from a study of T cell changes during pregnancy in multiple sclerosis. This table comes from immunoSEQ multiplex PCR, and its TCRdb copy is limited to in-frame clones, with some not included. The top ten hold 8.3% of the sample, which has tens of thousands of clones, around 91% seen once. This CDR3 has 19 residues. Germline loops: CDR1 SQVTM, CDR2 ANQGSEA. Trimming removed 7 bases from V and 1 base from J, with 32 bases in between. This chain connects TRBV29-1 to TRBJ2-7; D perhaps matches TRBD2 (5 bases). This TCR came from a female donor with multiple sclerosis, enrolled in a pregnancy study. This material consisted of CD8+ T cells from peripheral blood mononuclear cells, taken in the second trimester of pregnancy. CDR3 DNA: TGCAGCGCCCTAATCCCCTCTGCCTTGCGGGTTGTTTTATCCTACGAGCAGTACTTC. Protein: CSALIPSALRVVLSYEQYF.